This T cell receptor beta chain comes out of a study of T-cell memory formation after mild COVID-19. TCRdb redid the calling of the 5' RACE reads with MiXCR, one entry per CDR3 protein. The table has approximately 250,000 distinct CDR3 sequences, 16% seen once. V was pared by 4 bases and J by 0 bases, with 7 bases between. The CDR3 has 13 residues. Germline V CDR1 and CDR2: SGHRS, YFSETQ. This clonotype was detected only a few times. Source material: PBMCs or a T cell subset sorted from them (not recorded which). The chain employs TRBV5-1 and TRBJ1-2; perhaps TRBD1 as D (5 bases). This TCR derives from a man between 18 and 29 years old who had mild COVID-19 (a few samples of this study predate the infection). Cell type and time point are not known. The CDR3 DNA follows: TGCGCCAGCAGCCAGGGAGCTAACTATGGCTACACCTTC. This sequence encodes CASSQGANYGYTF.